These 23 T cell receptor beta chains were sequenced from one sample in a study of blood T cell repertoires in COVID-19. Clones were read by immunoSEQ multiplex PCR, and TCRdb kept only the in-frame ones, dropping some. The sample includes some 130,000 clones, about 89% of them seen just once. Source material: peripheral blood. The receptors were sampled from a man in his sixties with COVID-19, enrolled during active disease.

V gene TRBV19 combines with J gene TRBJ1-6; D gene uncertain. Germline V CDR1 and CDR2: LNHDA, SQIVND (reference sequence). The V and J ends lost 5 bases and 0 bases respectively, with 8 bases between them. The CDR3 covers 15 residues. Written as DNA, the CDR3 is TGTGCCAGTAGTCTGGGGAGCTCCTATAATTCACCCCTCCACTTT. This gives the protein CASSLGSSYNSPLHF.

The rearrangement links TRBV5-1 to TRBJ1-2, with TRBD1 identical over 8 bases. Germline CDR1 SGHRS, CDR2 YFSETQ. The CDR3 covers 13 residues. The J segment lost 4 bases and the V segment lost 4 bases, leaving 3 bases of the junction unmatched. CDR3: CASSQGQAYGYTF. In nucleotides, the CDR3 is TGCGCCAGCAGCCAGGGACAGGCCTATGGCTACACCTTC.

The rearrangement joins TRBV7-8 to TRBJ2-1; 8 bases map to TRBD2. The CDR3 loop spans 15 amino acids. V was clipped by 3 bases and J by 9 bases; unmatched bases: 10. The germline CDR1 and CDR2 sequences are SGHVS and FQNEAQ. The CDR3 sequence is CASSFGGAGLREQFF. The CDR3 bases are TGTGCCAGCAGCTTCGGGGGGGCCGGGCTACGTGAGCAGTTCTTC.

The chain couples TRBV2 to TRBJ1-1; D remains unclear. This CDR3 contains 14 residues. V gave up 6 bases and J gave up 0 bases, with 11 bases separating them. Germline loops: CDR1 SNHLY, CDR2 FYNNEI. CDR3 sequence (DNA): TGTGCCAGCAGGCCATTTACAGTGAACACTGAAGCTTTCTTT. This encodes CASRPFTVNTEAFF.

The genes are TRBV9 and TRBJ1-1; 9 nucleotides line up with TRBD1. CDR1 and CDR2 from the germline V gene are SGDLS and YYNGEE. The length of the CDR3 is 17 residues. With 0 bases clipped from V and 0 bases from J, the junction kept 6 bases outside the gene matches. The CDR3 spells CASSVGGQGVMNTEAFF. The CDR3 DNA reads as TGTGCCAGCAGCGTAGGGGGACAGGGTGTAATGAACACTGAAGCTTTCTTT. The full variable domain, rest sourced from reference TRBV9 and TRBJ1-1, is DSGVTQTPKHLITATGQRVTLRCSPRSGDLSVYWYQQSLDQGLQFLIQYYNGEERAKGNILERFSAQQFPDLHSELNLSSLELGDSALYFCASSVGGQGVMNTEAFFGQGTRLTVV.

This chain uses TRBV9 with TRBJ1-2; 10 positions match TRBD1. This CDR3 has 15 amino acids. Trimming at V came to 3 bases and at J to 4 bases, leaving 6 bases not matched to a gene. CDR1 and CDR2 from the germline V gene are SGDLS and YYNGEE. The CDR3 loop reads CASSARQGAVYGYTF. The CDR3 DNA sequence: TGTGCCAGCAGCGCCAGACAGGGGGCAGTCTATGGCTACACCTTC.

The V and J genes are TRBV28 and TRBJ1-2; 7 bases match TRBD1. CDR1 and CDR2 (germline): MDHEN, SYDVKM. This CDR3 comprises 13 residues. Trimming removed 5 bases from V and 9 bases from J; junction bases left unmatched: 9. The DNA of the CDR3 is TGTGCCAGCAGTCGCAGAGGGGGCTGGAGCTACACCTTC. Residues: CASSRRGGWSYTF.

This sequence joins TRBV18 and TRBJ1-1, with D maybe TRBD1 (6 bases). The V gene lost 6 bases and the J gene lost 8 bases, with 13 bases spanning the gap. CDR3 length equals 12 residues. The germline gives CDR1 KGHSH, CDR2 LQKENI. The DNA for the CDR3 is TGTGCCAGCTCGTCCAGGGGCGACGAAGCTTTCTTT. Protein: CASSSRGDEAFF.

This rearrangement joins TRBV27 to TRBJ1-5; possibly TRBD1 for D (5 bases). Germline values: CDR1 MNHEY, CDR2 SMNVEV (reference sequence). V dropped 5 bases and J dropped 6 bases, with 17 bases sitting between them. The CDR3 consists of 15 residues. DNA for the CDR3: TGTGCCAGCAGTACGCAGGGTCTTGTTGCTCAGCCCCAGCATTTT. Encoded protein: CASSTQGLVAQPQHF.

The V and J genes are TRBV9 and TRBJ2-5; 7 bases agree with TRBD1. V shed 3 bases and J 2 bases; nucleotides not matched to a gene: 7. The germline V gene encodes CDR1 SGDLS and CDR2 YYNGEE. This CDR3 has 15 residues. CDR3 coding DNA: TGTGCCAGCAGCGGTGCAGGGGGACAGCAAGAGACCCAGTACTTC. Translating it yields CASSGAGGQQETQYF. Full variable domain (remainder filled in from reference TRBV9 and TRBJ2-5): DSGVTQTPKHLITATGQRVTLRCSPRSGDLSVYWYQQSLDQGLQFLIQYYNGEERAKGNILERFSAQQFPDLHSELNLSSLELGDSALYFCASSGAGGQQETQYFGPGTRLLVL.

The DNA for the CDR3 is TGTGCCAGCAGCTTAATTTTACCCAGCGGGGGGGTGTGGAATGAGCAGTTCTTC. Encoded protein: CASSLILPSGGVWNEQFF. The chain is built from TRBV7-2 and TRBJ2-1, with 10 bases fitting TRBD2. CDR1 and CDR2 (germline): SGHTA, FQGNSA. V dropped 2 bases and J dropped 7; count of bases not matched to a gene: 14. The CDR3 contains 18 residues. The whole variable domain, remainder taken from reference TRBV7-2 and TRBJ2-1, is GAGVSQSPSNKVTEKGKDVELRCDPISGHTALYWYRQSLGQGLEFLIYFQGNSAPDKSGLPSDRFSAERTGGSVSTLTIQRTQQEDSAVYLCASSLILPSGGVWNEQFFGPGTRLTVL.

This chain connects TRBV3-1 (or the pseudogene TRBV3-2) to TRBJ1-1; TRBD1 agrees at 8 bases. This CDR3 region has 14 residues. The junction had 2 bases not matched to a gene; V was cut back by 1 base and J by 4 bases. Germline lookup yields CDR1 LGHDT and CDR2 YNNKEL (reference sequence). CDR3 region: CASSQGQGITEAFF. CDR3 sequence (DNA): TGTGCCAGCAGCCAAGGACAGGGGATCACTGAAGCTTTCTTT.

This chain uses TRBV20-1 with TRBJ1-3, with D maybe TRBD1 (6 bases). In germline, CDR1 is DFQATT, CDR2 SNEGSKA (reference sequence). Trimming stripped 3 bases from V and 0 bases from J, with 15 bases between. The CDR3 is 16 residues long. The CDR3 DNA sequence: TGCAGTGCTAGTGGACCAGGGGTCTTCTCTGGAAACACCATATATTTT. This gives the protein CSASGPGVFSGNTIYF.

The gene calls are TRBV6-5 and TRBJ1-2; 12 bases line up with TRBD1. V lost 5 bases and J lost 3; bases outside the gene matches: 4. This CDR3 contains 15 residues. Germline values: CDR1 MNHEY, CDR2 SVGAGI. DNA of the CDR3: TGTGCCAGCAGTCCCGGGACAGGGGGCGACTATGGCTACACCTTC. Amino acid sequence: CASSPGTGGDYGYTF.

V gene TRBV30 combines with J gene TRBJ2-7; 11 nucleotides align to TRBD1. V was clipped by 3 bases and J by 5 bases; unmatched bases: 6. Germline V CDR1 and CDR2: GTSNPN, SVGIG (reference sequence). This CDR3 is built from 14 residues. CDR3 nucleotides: TGTGCCTGGAGAACCAGGACAGGGGGCGACGAGCAGTACTTC. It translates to CAWRTRTGGDEQYF.

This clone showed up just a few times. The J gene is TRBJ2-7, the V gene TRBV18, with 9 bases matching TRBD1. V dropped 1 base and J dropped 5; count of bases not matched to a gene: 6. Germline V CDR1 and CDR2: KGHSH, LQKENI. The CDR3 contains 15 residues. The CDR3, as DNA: TGTGCCAGCTCACCACAGGGACAGGGAACAAACGAGCAGTACTTC. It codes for CASSPQGQGTNEQYF.

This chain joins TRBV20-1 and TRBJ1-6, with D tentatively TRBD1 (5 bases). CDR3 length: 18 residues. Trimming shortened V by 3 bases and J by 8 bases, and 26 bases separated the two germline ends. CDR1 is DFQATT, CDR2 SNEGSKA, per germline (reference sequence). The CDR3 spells CSASRPDIRRRGYSPLHF. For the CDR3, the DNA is TGCAGTGCTAGTAGGCCCGACATCAGGCGAAGGGGTTATTCACCCCTCCACTTT.

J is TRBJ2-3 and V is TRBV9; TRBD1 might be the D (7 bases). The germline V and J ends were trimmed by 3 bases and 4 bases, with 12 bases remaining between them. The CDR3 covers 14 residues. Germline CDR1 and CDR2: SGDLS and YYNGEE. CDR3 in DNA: TGTGCCAGCAGCGCAGGGGGAGGCCCAGATACGCAGTATTTT. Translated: CASSAGGGPDTQYF.

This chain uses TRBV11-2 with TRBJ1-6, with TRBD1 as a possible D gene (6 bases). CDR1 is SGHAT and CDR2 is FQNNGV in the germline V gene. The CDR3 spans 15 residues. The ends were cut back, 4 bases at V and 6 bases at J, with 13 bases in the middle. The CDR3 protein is CASSYQGPVNSPLHF. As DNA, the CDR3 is TGTGCCAGCAGCTATCAGGGGCCCGTTAATTCACCCCTCCACTTT. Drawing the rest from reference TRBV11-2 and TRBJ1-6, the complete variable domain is EAGVAQSPRYKIIEKRQSVAFWCNPISGHATLYWYQQILGQGPKLLIQFQNNGVVDDSQLPKDRFSAERLKGVDSTLKIQPAKLEDSAVYLCASSYQGPVNSPLHFGNGTRLTVT.

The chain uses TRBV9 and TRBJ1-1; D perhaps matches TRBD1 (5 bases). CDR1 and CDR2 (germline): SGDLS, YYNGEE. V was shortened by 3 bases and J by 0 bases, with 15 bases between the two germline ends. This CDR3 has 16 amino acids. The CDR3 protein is CASSGRDGGMNTEAFF. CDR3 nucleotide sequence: TGTGCCAGCAGCGGAAGGGACGGGGGTATGAACACTGAAGCTTTCTTT.

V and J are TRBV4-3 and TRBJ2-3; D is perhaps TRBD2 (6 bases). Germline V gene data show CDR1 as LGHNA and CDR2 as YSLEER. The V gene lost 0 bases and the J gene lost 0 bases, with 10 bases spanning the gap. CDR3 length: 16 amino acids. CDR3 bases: TGCGCCAGCAGCCAAGACCCTCTAGCGAGCACAGATACGCAGTATTTT. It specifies CASSQDPLASTDTQYF.

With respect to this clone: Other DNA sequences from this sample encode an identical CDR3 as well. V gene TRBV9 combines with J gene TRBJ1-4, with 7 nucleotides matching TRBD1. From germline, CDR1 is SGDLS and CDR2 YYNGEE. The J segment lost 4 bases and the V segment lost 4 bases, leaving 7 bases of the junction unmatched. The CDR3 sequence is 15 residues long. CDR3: CASSPRQGFNEKLFF. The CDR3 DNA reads TGTGCCAGCAGCCCCCGACAGGGCTTTAATGAAAAACTGTTTTTT.

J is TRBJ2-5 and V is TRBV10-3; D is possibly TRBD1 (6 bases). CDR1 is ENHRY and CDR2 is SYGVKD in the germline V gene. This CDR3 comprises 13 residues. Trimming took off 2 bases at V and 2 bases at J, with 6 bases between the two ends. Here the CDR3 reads CAISEGQQETQYF. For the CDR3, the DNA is TGTGCCATCAGTGAGGGACAGCAAGAGACCCAGTACTTC.